This T cell receptor beta chain was retrieved from a study of blood T cell repertoires in COVID-19 (dated by TCRdb to about 2020). A note on the overall study: Collaborator samples came from the United States, Italy and Spain and covered acute and convalescent phases of COVID-19. Samples came from the ongoing ImmuneRACE study (first 160 participants) plus 1,254 subjects from 6 global collaborators. The repertoires were released in a freely available public database meant as a resource for research on the immune response to SARS-CoV-2. Subjects who had been exposed to COVID-19, were actively infected with it, or had recovered from it provided the deeply sampled blood TCRbeta repertoires that made up the dataset. A de-identified subject ID, COVID-19 status, age in years and sex were almost always included in the sample metadata. Where available, HLA class I and class II types were taken from metadata supplied by the sample provider and were not determined by assay-based typing. The material from the prospective study consisted of cDNA or gDNA derived from T cells, B-cell-depleted T cells, or PBMCs.

TCRbeta CDR3 regions were amplified from genomic DNA by means of the immunoSEQ Assay, a bias-controlled multiplex PCR. Turning to the authors' computational methods: The number of nucleated cells in each sample was estimated from the amplification of reference gene primers within the assay. Sequence reads were collapsed and filtered to measure the absolute abundance of every unique TCRbeta CDR3 rearrangement. For each sample, productive Simpson clonality was calculated as the square root of Simpson's diversity index over productive rearrangements. Entries here come from immuneACCESS through TCRdb and include only in-frame sequences with V and J called. Some clones fail to appear in such tables; in the studies checked, an unresolved V gene covers under half of the shortfall, and the cause of the remainder is unknown. The DNA gave D and trimming, while V, J and clone size come from that table. Here the sample has about 270,000 clones; more than 85% occur a single time. 2% to 3% of the sample is taken by the ten largest.

One collaborating source in Seattle enrolled patients while the patients were actively infected and followed the patients over time throughout the course of disease. Whole blood was collected in K2EDTA tubes by collaborating institutions according to the institutions' own protocols. For TCRbeta analysis, collaborators shipped samples as frozen whole blood, isolated PBMCs, or DNA extracted from either of those sample types. Study-wide findings and limitations: The amount of clinical and demographic metadata varied by source and participant and was provided uncurated.

Clipping removes 1 base from V and 3 bases from J, with 3 as the unmatched junction base count. From the germline V gene (reference sequence), CDR1 is GTSNPN and CDR2 is SVGIG. The CDR3, from cysteine to phenylalanine, totals 17 residues. Only the CDR3 DNA stays, 51 bases, in frame from base 1. Note on this clone: Its antigen is not yet known. Base quality data are lacking; no much larger clone is found one base away.

The sample consisted of peripheral blood. This chain joins TRBV30 to TRBJ2-1, with 16 central nucleotides matching TRBD2. The clonotype comes from a person under 30 with COVID-19, enrolled during active disease. At the DNA level, the sequence is TGTGCCTGGAGTGGGGGACTAGCGGGAGGGCTCTACAATGAGCAGTTCTTC. Translated, this is CAWSGGLAGGLYNEQFF.